These 25 T cell receptor beta chains share one sample of origin, sequenced in a study of CD8+ T cells in alopecia areata. The authors extracted RNA and reverse transcribed it into cDNA as the sequencing template. This table comes from immunoSEQ multiplex PCR, and its TCRdb copy is limited to in-frame clones, with some not included. The sample yields 70,000 or so clones, under 75% seen once. Sequencing used CD8+ T cells sorted from blood, obtained at week 0. These receptors all come from a human donor with alopecia areata.

The genes are TRBV4-1 and TRBJ2-5, with D perhaps being TRBD1 or TRBD2 (6 bases each). V lost 4 bases to trimming and J lost 3 bases, with 12 bases between them. The CDR3 contains 14 residues. CDR1 and CDR2 from the germline V gene are MGHRA and YSYEKL. CDR3 loop: CASSPLGGKETQYF. The DNA of the CDR3 is TGCGCCAGCAGCCCTCTAGGGGGGAAAGAGACCCAGTACTTC.

This chain connects TRBV12-5 to TRBJ2-4, with D possibly TRBD1 on 6 matching bases. Between the trimmed V and J ends, which lost 6 bases and 9 bases, there was a span of 12 bases. This CDR3 is 12 amino acids long. Germline V lookup: CDR1 LGHNT, CDR2 FRNRAP. CDR3 region: CASGQGSGIQYF. CDR3 DNA sequence: TGTGCTAGTGGACAGGGTTCTGGCATTCAGTACTTC.

This clone turned up a few times. J is TRBJ2-5 and V is TRBV4-1; 7 positions agree with TRBD1. Per germline, CDR1 MGHRA and CDR2 YSYEKL. Losses at the gene ends were 3 bases for V and 4 bases for J; bases not matched to a gene: 5. This CDR3 is built from 14 residues. CDR3 in DNA: TGCGCCAGCAGCCAGCGCTGGACAGGAGAGACCCAGTACTTC. Protein product: CASSQRWTGETQYF.

This clone appeared a few times. The chain carries TRBV5-4 and TRBJ2-3; D possibly corresponds to TRBD2 (6 bases). This CDR3 contains 17 residues. CDR1 and CDR2 (germline): SGHNT, YYREEE (reference sequence). The V end lost 1 base, the J end lost 1 base, and 16 bases lay between the germline ends. This CDR3 is CASSLFRLEVGTDTQYF. CDR3 DNA sequence: TGTGCCAGCAGCTTGTTTCGACTAGAGGTTGGCACAGATACGCAGTATTTT.

The V and J genes are TRBV7-2 and TRBJ2-3; D is unclear. Germline V CDR1 and CDR2: SGHTA, FQGNSA. The CDR3 length is 13 residues. Trimming left V 4 bases short and J 2 bases short, with 7 bases between. Here the CDR3 reads CASSSDLTDTQYF. The CDR3 DNA follows: TGTGCCAGCAGCTCGGACCTCACAGATACGCAGTATTTT. The variable domain in full, with the rest retrieved from reference TRBV7-2 and TRBJ2-3, is GAGVSQSPSNKVTEKGKDVELRCDPISGHTALYWYRQSLGQGLEFLIYFQGNSAPDKSGLPSDRFSAERTGGSVSTLTIQRTQQEDSAVYLCASSSDLTDTQYFGPGTRLTVL.

The chain recombines TRBV9 with TRBJ1-2; no reliable D call. V gave up 3 bases and J gave up 6 bases, with 21 bases separating them. There are 16 residues in the CDR3. The germline V gene has CDR1 SGDLS and CDR2 YYNGEE. CDR3 in DNA: TGTGCCAGCAGCGCCCAAGGAACTTTCCCTCCGGATGGCTACACCTTC. This codes for CASSAQGTFPPDGYTF.

V usage is TRBV10-3 and J usage is TRBJ1-1; possibly TRBD1 for D (5 bases). With 10 bases removed from V and 3 bases from J, the gap between germline ends came to 12 bases. This CDR3 has 12 residues. Per germline, CDR1 ENHRY and CDR2 SYGVKD. CDR3 in amino acids: CATDGGDTEAFF. The CDR3 coding sequence is TGTGCCACCGACGGAGGGGACACTGAAGCTTTCTTT.

This clone was observed a handful of times. Here the CDR3 DNA reads TGTGCCAGCAGTTACCGATCAGGGGGGTTCTACGAGCAGTACTTC. Its protein product is CASSYRSGGFYEQYF. V and J are TRBV6-5 and TRBJ2-7; tentatively, D is TRBD1 (7 bases). V shed 2 bases and J shed 3 bases, with 14 bases lying between them. Germline CDR1 and CDR2: MNHEY and SVGAGI. The CDR3 totals 15 residues.

This clone was seen a handful of times. The CDR3 nucleotides are TGTGCCATCAGTGCAGGCCTAGCGGCTACAGATACGCAGTATTTT. Translation: CAISAGLAATDTQYF. This chain uses TRBV10-3 with TRBJ2-3; 7 positions agree with TRBD2. CDR3 length: 15 amino acids. Trimming cost V 4 bases and J 3 bases; bases outside gene matches: 7. Germline V CDR1 and CDR2: ENHRY, SYGVKD.

The chain uses TRBV28 and TRBJ1-5; TRBD1 matches at 9 bases. V lost 6 bases and J lost 6; bases outside the gene matches: 6. The CDR3 runs to 14 residues. The germline V gene has CDR1 MDHEN and CDR2 SYDVKM. The CDR3 loop reads CASSFTTGGQPQHF. CDR3 bases: TGTGCCAGCAGCTTCACGACAGGGGGTCAGCCCCAGCATTTT.

The CDR3 DNA reads TGTGCCAGCAGTTACCTATTAGCGGACGGCACAGATACGCAGTATTTT. Translation: CASSYLLADGTDTQYF. This chain joins TRBV6-6 and TRBJ2-3, with D possibly being TRBD2 (6 bases). The CDR3 runs 16 residues. V lost 2 bases to trimming and J lost 1 base, with 13 bases between them. CDR1 is MNHNY, CDR2 SVGAGI, per germline (reference sequence).

This clone was observed at least ten times. CDR3 loop: CASSYPTGELFF. DNA of the CDR3: TGTGCCAGCAGTTACCCCACCGGGGAGCTGTTTTTT. V usage is TRBV2 and J usage is TRBJ2-2; no reliable D call. Per the germline V gene, CDR1 is SNHLY and CDR2 is FYNNEI. CDR3 size: 12 residues. V lost 5 bases and J 4 bases, leaving 5 bases between the germline ends.

J is TRBJ1-6 and V is TRBV25-1; 9 bases align to TRBD1. CDR3 length: 15 amino acids. V was clipped by 5 bases and J by 7 bases; unmatched bases: 6. The germline V gene has CDR1 MGHDK and CDR2 SYGVNS. The CDR3 sequence: CASSLGTGWNSPLHF. For the CDR3, the DNA is TGTGCCAGCAGTCTAGGGACAGGGTGGAATTCACCCCTCCACTTT.

The chain has TRBV9 and TRBJ2-5; D ambiguous. This CDR3 region has 15 residues. CDR1 and CDR2 from the germline V gene are SGDLS and YYNGEE. V dropped 0 bases and J dropped 1 base, with 10 bases sitting between them. The CDR3: CASSVVGRSQETQYF. For the CDR3, the DNA is TGTGCCAGCAGCGTAGTAGGACGATCCCAAGAGACCCAGTACTTC.

This chain uses TRBV19 with TRBJ2-7; D gene ambiguous. Trimming pared 3 bases from V and 2 bases from J, leaving 2 bases between. This CDR3 is 11 amino acids long. The germline gives CDR1 LNHDA, CDR2 SQIVND (reference sequence). The CDR3 DNA reads TGTGCCAGTAGTATCACCTACGAGCAGTACTTC. Translated: CASSITYEQYF.

The V gene is TRBV7-3, the J gene TRBJ2-3; perhaps TRBD2 as D (5 bases). Trimming shortened V by 1 base and J by 3 bases, and 17 bases separated the two germline ends. The germline V gene has CDR1 SGHTA and CDR2 FQGTGA. This CDR3 has 17 amino acids. CDR3 residues: CASSLRVRVPGTDTQYF. The CDR3 coding sequence is TGTGCCAGCAGCTTAAGGGTCCGAGTACCGGGAACAGATACGCAGTATTTT. The whole variable domain, filled in from reference TRBV7-3 and TRBJ2-3, reads GAGVSQTPSNKVTEKGKYVELRCDPISGHTALYWYRQSLGQGPEFLIYFQGTGAADDSGLPNDRFFAVRPEGSVSTLKIQRTERGDSAVYLCASSLRVRVPGTDTQYFGPGTRLTVL.

This clone has a count of ten or more. CDR3 amino acids: CASSLYPAAGGETQYF. For the CDR3, the DNA is TGTGCCAGCAGCTTGTATCCTGCGGCAGGCGGGGAGACCCAGTACTTC. The chain has TRBV7-2 and TRBJ2-5; D is perhaps TRBD2 (5 bases). The CDR3 has 16 residues. The V end lost 3 bases, the J end lost 5 bases, and 19 bases lay between the germline ends. CDR1 is SGHTA and CDR2 is FQGNSA in the germline V gene.

This clone was seen a handful of times. The chain recombines TRBV5-1 with TRBJ1-1; 9 bases line up with TRBD1. There are 15 residues in the CDR3. V lost 0 bases, J lost 7 bases, and 7 bases stayed unmatched. The germline V gene has CDR1 SGHRS and CDR2 YFSETQ. The chain's CDR3 is CASSLEPTGGVEAFF. CDR3 bases: TGCGCCAGCAGCTTGGAACCGACAGGGGGGGTTGAAGCTTTCTTT.

The genes are TRBV27 and TRBJ1-5, with D perhaps matching TRBD1 (5 bases). This CDR3 comprises 14 residues. CDR1 is MNHEY and CDR2 is SMNVEV in the germline V gene (reference sequence). The V end lost 0 bases, the J end lost 6 bases, and 9 bases lay between the germline ends. The CDR3 DNA reads TGTGCCAGCAGTTTATCCCAGGGAGCTCAGCCCCAGCATTTT. Translation gives CASSLSQGAQPQHF.

This sequence joins TRBV5-4 and TRBJ1-5; D is undetermined. The CDR3 loop spans 13 amino acids. V was pared by 2 bases and J by 6 bases, with 9 bases between. Germline V gives CDR1 SGHNT, CDR2 YYREEE (reference sequence). The CDR3 spells CASSFGPGQPQHF. As DNA, the CDR3 is TGTGCCAGCAGCTTTGGTCCAGGTCAGCCCCAGCATTTT.

This chain connects TRBV29-1 to TRBJ2-7, with D perhaps matching TRBD1 (6 bases). CDR1 and CDR2 (germline): SQVTM, ANQGSEA. This CDR3 is built from 14 residues. The V end lost 1 base, the J end lost 2 bases, and 12 bases lay between the germline ends. The CDR3 loop is CSVEGPGETYEQYF. CDR3 nucleotides: TGCAGCGTTGAAGGCCCAGGGGAAACCTACGAGCAGTACTTC.

V usage is TRBV5-1 and J usage is TRBJ2-7; D call uncertain. Looked up from germline, CDR1 is SGHRS and CDR2 is YFSETQ. CDR3 length: 15 residues. The V gene lost 1 base and the J gene lost 1 base, with 12 bases spanning the gap. The CDR3 here is CASSLTGTRSYEQYF. CDR3 DNA sequence: TGCGCCAGCAGCTTGACGGGCACAAGGTCCTACGAGCAGTACTTC. Filled out from reference TRBV5-1 and TRBJ2-7, the complete variable domain reads KAGVTQTPRYLIKTRGQQVTLSCSPISGHRSVSWYQQTPGQGLQFLFEYFSETQRNKGNFPGRFSGRQFSNSRSEMNVSTLELGDSALYLCASSLTGTRSYEQYFGPGTRLTVT.

V is TRBV25-1 and J is TRBJ2-5, with D possibly matching TRBD2 (6 bases). The CDR3 length is 16 residues. CDR1 is MGHDK and CDR2 is SYGVNS in the germline V gene. The germline V and J ends were trimmed by 6 bases and 5 bases, with 22 bases remaining between them. The CDR3 DNA reads as TGTGCCAGCAGGCATGCCGGGACTCCTCCCGGGGAGACCCAGTACTTC. Amino acids: CASRHAGTPPGETQYF.

This clone was observed many times. This chain connects TRBV11-2 to TRBJ2-3; the D gene is possibly TRBD2 (6 bases). Per germline, CDR1 SGHAT and CDR2 FQNNGV. V gave up 5 bases and J gave up 1 base, with 19 bases separating them. CDR3 length equals 17 residues. The CDR3 sequence is CASSVGGPIGGTDTQYF. CDR3 bases: TGTGCCAGCAGCGTCGGAGGGCCAATAGGGGGCACAGATACGCAGTATTTT.

CDR3 in amino acids: CASSLEGYDEQYF. The CDR3 DNA reads as TGCGCCAGCAGCTTGGAGGGGTATGACGAGCAGTACTTC. The chain employs TRBV5-1 and TRBJ2-7, with D possibly matching TRBD1 (5 bases). The CDR3 consists of 13 residues. Germline V gene data show CDR1 as SGHRS and CDR2 as YFSETQ. V was pared by 0 bases and J by 5 bases, with 9 bases between.